These 8 T cell receptor beta chains were all obtained from the same sample, sequenced in a study of blood T cell repertoires in COVID-19. The repertoire was sequenced with immunoSEQ multiplex PCR; TCRdb's copy has only in-frame clones and lacks some. The sample yields approximately 28,000 clones, about 84% seen once. The sample taken for sequencing was peripheral blood. The receptors stem from a woman in her sixties or seventies with acute or convalescent COVID-19.

The chain carries TRBV7-6 and TRBJ1-1; D is unclear. V lost 1 base and J lost 11, with 14 bases in between. There are 13 residues in the CDR3. Looked up from germline, CDR1 is SGHVS and CDR2 is FNYEAQ. The CDR3 coding sequence is TGTGCCAGCAGCTTAGAGGGAGGGATTGACGCTTTCTTT. This gives the protein CASSLEGGIDAFF.

Notes on this clone: Additional DNA sequences in this sample encode the identical CDR3. This chain joins TRBV5-1 and TRBJ1-1; 7 bases match TRBD1. The CDR3 is 13 residues long. V shed 4 bases, J shed 5 bases, and the junction held 5 bases outside the gene matches. Germline V gene sequence: CDR1 SGHRS, CDR2 YFSETQ. The CDR3 sequence is CASSIPGGTEAFF. The CDR3 DNA reads as TGCGCCAGCAGCATCCCAGGGGGAACTGAAGCTTTCTTT.

The V and J genes are TRBV5-1 and TRBJ1-1; tentatively, D is TRBD1 (5 bases). With 4 bases removed from V and 7 bases from J, the gap between germline ends came to 11 bases. The CDR3 sequence is 12 residues long. The V gene's germline CDR1 is SGHRS and CDR2 YFSETQ. The chain's CDR3 is CASSLQGVEAFF. DNA of the CDR3: TGCGCCAGCAGCCTGCAAGGGGTTGAAGCTTTCTTT.

The rearrangement joins TRBV15 to TRBJ1-2, with 7 bases lining up with TRBD1. V lost 0 bases, J lost 2 bases, and 6 bases stayed unmatched. Germline CDR1 is LNHNV and CDR2 is YYDKDF (reference sequence). The CDR3 extends over 16 amino acids. The CDR3 loop is CATSRDLAGGNYGYTF. The CDR3 nucleotides read TGTGCCACCAGCAGAGATCTTGCAGGGGGAAACTATGGCTACACCTTC.

The sample holds many counts of this clone. V and J are TRBV9 and TRBJ1-4; 8 bases are a match to TRBD1. Per the germline V gene, CDR1 is SGDLS and CDR2 is YYNGEE. V was pared by 3 bases and J by 4 bases, with 5 bases of the junction left unmatched. This CDR3 comprises 15 residues. CDR3 protein: CASSDGQGFNEKLFF. Written as DNA, the CDR3 is TGTGCCAGCAGCGACGGACAGGGCTTTAATGAAAAACTGTTTTTT.

CDR3 amino acids: CASSLAEGLYGYTF. In nucleotides, the CDR3 is TGTGCCAGCAGCTTGGCCGAGGGACTCTATGGCTACACCTTC. This chain uses TRBV5-8 with TRBJ1-2, with D possibly being TRBD1 (5 bases). The CDR3 is made up of 14 amino acids. Trimming stripped 0 bases from V and 4 bases from J, with 10 bases between. In germline, CDR1 is SGHTS, CDR2 YDEGEE. The variable domain in full, with the rest retrieved from reference TRBV5-8 and TRBJ1-2, is EAGVTQSPTHLIKTRGQQATLRCSPISGHTSVYWYQQALGLGLQFLLWYDEGEERNRGNFPPRFSGRQFPNYSSELNVNALELEDSALYLCASSLAEGLYGYTFGSGTRLTVV.

The rearrangement uses TRBV29-1 and TRBJ2-1; D is possibly TRBD1 (5 bases). The CDR3 has 14 amino acids. V lost 2 bases and J 4 bases, leaving 12 bases between the germline ends. From germline, CDR1 is SQVTM and CDR2 ANQGSEA. The CDR3 region is CSVERSGQYNEQFF. CDR3 bases: TGCAGCGTTGAACGGTCAGGGCAGTACAATGAGCAGTTCTTC.

The chain has TRBV27 and TRBJ2-6; D gene uncertain. V was cut by 2 bases and J by 0 bases, with 5 bases left in between. Germline CDR1 MNHEY, CDR2 SMNVEV (reference sequence). CDR3 length: 15 amino acids. The CDR3 DNA follows: TGTGCCAGCAGTTTAAGAGTCTCTGGGGCCAACGTCCTGACTTTC. Amino acids: CASSLRVSGANVLTF.